This T cell receptor (beta chain) was obtained from a study of regulatory T cells in long-lasting Graves disease (TCRdb year 2021). About the study as a whole: Antithyroid drugs had been taken for less than 3 months by newly diagnosed Graves' disease patients. The study took place in China and was registered as a clinical trial. A total of roughly 35 samples underwent TCR sequencing: about 13 from persistent and roughly 20 from newly diagnosed Graves' disease patients. Patients with persistent Graves' disease were compared with patients with newly diagnosed Graves' disease using TCR sequencing and RNA sequencing of peripheral blood. The investigation overall reported the following: The authors acknowledged the small sample size as a limitation that may reduce accuracy. Only the TCR beta chain was sequenced and analyzed. A larger number of public clonotypes was shared among persistent patients (over 2,500) than among newly diagnosed patients (around 870). Only peripheral blood was studied, because thyroid tissue, the primary lesion, was inaccessible. Persistent Graves' disease patients showed lower TCR Shannon entropy and fewer highly expanded clones than newly diagnosed patients, suggesting clonal expansion. Preferential use of TRBV28, TRBJ1-2 and TRBJ2-5 was observed in persistent disease, whereas TRBV20-1 and TRBJ2-1 were favored in newly diagnosed disease.

Looking up the germline V gene yields CDR1 SGHVS and CDR2 FNYEAQ. Taken from cysteine to phenylalanine, the CDR3 has 15 residues. Only the CDR3 DNA stays, 45 bases, in frame from base 1. A distance of 25 bases separates the germline ends of V and J, which lose 6 bases and 11 bases respectively. The sample's time point label, decoded: newly diagnosed GD, antithyroid drugs for less than 3 months. For both TCR sequencing and RNA sequencing, RNA was extracted from PBMCs using TRIzol. Graves' disease was diagnosed according to American Thyroid Association guidelines. Patients for the study were recruited at an endocrinology department in Xi'an, China. Each patient gave approximately 10 milliliters of peripheral blood, collected in an EDTA anticoagulant tube. Ficoll Paque Plus density gradient separation was used to isolate PBMCs, and no further T cell sorting was done. An Agilent 2100 Bioanalyzer and agarose gel were used to check RNA quality, and a NanoDrop 2000 was used to measure RNA concentration.

Note on this clonotype: Its antigen specificity is not known. The sample holds no much larger clone one base away, and base qualities are not on file.

Receptor amplification or capture employed multiplex PCR. Data came from an Illumina HiSeq 4000. iRepertoire HTBI primers and Arm-PCR amplification of CDR3 regions were used to construct TCR beta libraries. Gel purification was performed on PCR products prior to sequencing. The study's processing was this. Gene usage analysis of CDR3 amino acid clonotypes relied on the 55 to 80 TRBV and 12 to 15 TRBJ segments identified across samples. Filtered high-quality paired reads were merged into contigs using COPE and FqMerger. Contigs were aligned with BLAST to IMGT TRBV, TRBD and TRBJ reference genes, and CDR3 was defined per IMGT. Any clonotype with a frequency above 0.1% was classified as a highly expanded clone. Shannon entropy was used to measure repertoire diversity, and the Gini coefficient was used to measure V-J evenness. A clonotype was considered public if more than one individual shared it. TCRdb applied fastp at Q25 and MiXCR to the public reads, then kept only in-frame beta chains. Entries that share a CDR3 protein sequence are merged under the most common genes and DNA. The V and J calls follow TCRdb's processing rather than the paper's. The sample table holds about 530,000 distinct CDR3 sequences, of which 15% to 20% were seen once. The ten largest clones take up 20% to 25% of the sample.

Separately, the same data were catalogued under a study of T cells in Graves' hyperthyroidism and ophthalmopathy. The second paper states: A patient counted as having stable Graves' hyperthyroidism if no progression to ophthalmopathy occurred over 18 months of follow-up. Hyperthyroidism patients were newly diagnosed, with disease duration under 2 months, and aged 18 to 65 years. Exclusion was applied to patients with uncontrolled infections, other autoimmune diseases, pregnancy or lactation. Diagnoses were based on clinical symptoms, serum thyroxine and TRAb, thyroid ultrasound and orbital computed tomography. The TCR CDR3 was subjected to a first round of RT-PCR using the HTBI primer set and the Qiagen OneStep RT-PCR kit. Most expanded thyroid clonotypes (frequency above 0.001) were also detected in blood, a finding suggesting that blood repertoires may reflect thyroid immune responses. A 13 V-J signature model separated ophthalmopathy from stable hyperthyroidism, with about 88% sensitivity and just under 84% specificity in cross-validation and 80%/75% in testing. In validation, the model predicted progression to ophthalmopathy with over 65% sensitivity and around 72% specificity, a median of around six months before onset. A discovery cohort of about 95 patients, approximately 45 with Graves' ophthalmopathy and approximately 55 with stable Graves' hyperthyroidism, was used to find distinguishing TCR V-J signatures. Prospective prediction of ophthalmopathy was tested in an independent validation cohort consisting of about 19 hyperthyroidism patients and approximately 16 patients who later progressed to ophthalmopathy. For training and testing, the approximately 97 patients in the discovery cohort were randomly divided in a 7:3 ratio. The study also compared thyroid tissue and blood T-cell repertoires from a handful of Graves' hyperthyroidism patients. After sampling, hyperthyroidism patients received methimazole starting at 30 mg daily, and ophthalmopathy patients received high-dose intravenous methylprednisolone. The libraries were constructed in a second round of multiplex PCR and then size-selected and purified. Libraries were sequenced paired-end with 100 bp reads on an Illumina HiSeq2000. SOAPnuke was used to process the raw data, with reads discarded if the reads contained adapters or uncalled bases, had a mean Phred below 15, or lacked an exact constant-primer or identifier match. COPE v1.2.5 was used to merge the high-quality paired reads, and each unique nucleotide sequence was defined as a clonotype. Clonotypes were aligned to IMGT TRBV, TRBD and TRBJ reference segments using MiTCR v1.1. Analysis was restricted to V-J combinations with a frequency above 0.0001, which covered about 99% of repertoires. A TCS score was defined as the ratio of F50 (clonal expansion) to E x V (chaos), with BLOSUM62-based TCRdist applied between CDR3 peptides within each V-J. Welch's t-statistics and random forest reduced 500 to 550 V-J features to some 14, which were used in a naive Bayes classifier (R e1071). Sample size was not statistically predetermined, and investigators were not blinded to group allocation. The paper reports TCR Vbeta CDR3 sequencing of about 140 peripheral blood samples: approximately 43 ophthalmopathy, roughly 80 hyperthyroidism and approximately 17 progressor patients.

The source was peripheral blood mononuclear cells (PBMCs), collected at new diagnosis, from a patient treated with antithyroid drugs. This clonotype was sampled from a middle-aged woman with Graves disease. Donor details come from another sample of the same person, matched by shared clones. The chain is made from TRBV7-6 and TRBJ2-5, and possibly TRBD2, on 5 matching bases. The DNA reads as follows: TGTGCCAGCAGAATAGAAGATAGTACAGCGGAGGAGCAGTACTTC. The encoded protein is CASRIEDSTAEEQYF.